This T cell receptor (beta chain) is from a study of monozygotic twins with inflammatory bowel disease (dated by TCRdb to the late 2010s). Regarding the research as a whole: The full study comprised approximately 28 monozygotic twin pairs: nine German pairs (four IBD-concordant, five IBD-discordant) and 19 IBD-discordant Danish pairs. Disease-associated traits were sought mainly through comparisons between IBD patients and their genetically identical healthy co-twins within discordant pairs. Each individual had, on average, about 151 000 unique TCRalpha sequences and 181 000 unique TCRbeta sequences available for analysis.

Via the germline V gene, CDR1 is SNHLY and CDR2 FYNNEI. The CDR3 measures 13 amino acids from cysteine to phenylalanine. No DNA accompanies this entry. As regards this clonotype: The antigen this receptor binds is unknown.

Libraries were made using 5' RACE. Each TCR library was prepared from about 3,400 ng of total RNA. For each sample, cDNA synthesis was carried out in eight separate reactions using SMARTScribe reverse transcriptase. During cDNA synthesis, template switching introduced unique molecular identifiers that contained a 6-nucleotide sample barcode. TCRalpha and TCRbeta cDNA was amplified in two nested PCRs of around 15 and 9 cycles, and bead purification was carried out after each PCR. Before amplification, the cDNA was treated with uracil DNA-glycosylase and purified using the QIAquick PCR purification kit. In the second PCR, Illumina TruSeq-compatible adapters and sample-specific barcodes were added. TapeStation and Qubit were used to check library quality and concentration, and 4.5 to 6.5 ng of each library was pooled. Sequencing of the pooled libraries was done on an Illumina HiSeq2500 single-index Rapid Run using custom sequencing primers and 2 x 100 bp reads. The authors' pipeline ran thus. MiGEC version 1.2.6 was used for UMI-based consensus assembly, which corrected PCR and sequencing errors. V(D)J alignment, clonotype assembly and CDR3 extraction were performed with MiXCR version 2.1.1. Gene usage, clonotype sharing and MAIT/NKT TCR abundance were normalised by analysing the top 1000, 10 000 and 20 000 clonotypes per sample. After downsampling to 27 000 UMIs, diversity was calculated as the inverse Simpson index using the vegan R package. Paired Mann-Whitney U tests were applied to discordant twin pairs, and Benjamini-Hochberg correction was used for multiple testing. TCRdb reprocessed the reads into one record per CDR3 protein sequence, lacking DNA. The V and J calls and clone size are TCRdb's, not the authors'. Per the sample table, the count is 70,000 to 95,000 distinct CDR3 sequences. Of the sample, less than 8% falls within the top ten clones.

Here is what the overall study found, with its caveats: No single strong signal or clonotype linked to IBD turned up in the results, so the idea that one exists was not supported. Repertoire similarity did not differ between concordant and discordant twins, which could be due to limited statistical power. Different T cell subtypes could not be distinguished in the analysis. Because patients were on differing immunosuppressive treatments, the repertoires may have picked up extra background noise and inter-individual variability. Compared with healthy twins, IBD patients had fewer clonotypes in common with other individuals, a difference most pronounced in patients showing signs of disease activity. IBD patients had lower TCRbeta repertoire diversity, measured by the inverse Simpson index, than their healthy co-twins.

From each donor, an approximately 2.3 ml peripheral blood sample was drawn into PAXgene tubes and stored at -80 degrees C. Without any T cell sorting, total RNA was extracted from whole blood using the PAXgene blood miRNA kit on an automated QIAcube. Peripheral blood from monozygotic twin pairs concordant or discordant for inflammatory bowel disease was subjected to deep TCRalpha and TCRbeta repertoire profiling with unique molecular barcoding. For every twin pair, smoking habits were documented, and each individual was categorised as a current, former or never smoker. Sequenced input: blood. The TCR originated in a human donor with ulcerative colitis or Crohn's disease, or a healthy co-twin of an affected twin (not recorded which). The V and J genes are TRBV2 and TRBJ1-2. The CDR3 protein is CASSEAGNYGYTF. Full variable domain (CDR3 extended with the reference TRBV2 and TRBJ1-2 proteins): EPEVTQTPSHQVTQMGQEVILRCVPISNHLYFYWYRQILGQKVEFLVSFYNNEISEKSEIFDDQFSVERPDGSNFTLKIRSTKLEDSAMYFCASSEAGNYGYTFGSGTRLTVV.